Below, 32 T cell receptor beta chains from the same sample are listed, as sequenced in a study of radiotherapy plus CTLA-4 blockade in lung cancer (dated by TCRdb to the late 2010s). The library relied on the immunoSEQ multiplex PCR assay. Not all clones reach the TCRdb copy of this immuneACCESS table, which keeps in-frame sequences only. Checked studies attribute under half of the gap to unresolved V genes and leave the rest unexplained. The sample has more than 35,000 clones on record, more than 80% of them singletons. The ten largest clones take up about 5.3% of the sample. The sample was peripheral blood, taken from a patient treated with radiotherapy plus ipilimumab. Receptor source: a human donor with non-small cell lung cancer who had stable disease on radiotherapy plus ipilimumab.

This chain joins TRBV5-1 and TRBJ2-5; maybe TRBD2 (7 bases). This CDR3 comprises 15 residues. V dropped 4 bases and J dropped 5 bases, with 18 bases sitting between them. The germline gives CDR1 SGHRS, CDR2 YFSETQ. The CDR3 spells CASSPLRGREETQYF. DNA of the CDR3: TGCGCCAGCAGCCCACTCCGGGGGCGGGAGGAGACCCAGTACTTC.

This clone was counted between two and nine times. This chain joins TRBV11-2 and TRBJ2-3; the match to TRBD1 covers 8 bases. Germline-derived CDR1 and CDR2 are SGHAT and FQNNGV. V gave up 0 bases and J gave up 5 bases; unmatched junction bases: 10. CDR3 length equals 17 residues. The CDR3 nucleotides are TGTGCCAGCAGCTTAGAGGTCGGCAGGGGGCGGAAAGATACGCAGTATTTT. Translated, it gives CASSLEVGRGRKDTQYF. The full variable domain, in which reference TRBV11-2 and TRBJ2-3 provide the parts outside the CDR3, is EAGVAQSPRYKIIEKRQSVAFWCNPISGHATLYWYQQILGQGPKLLIQFQNNGVVDDSQLPKDRFSAERLKGVDSTLKIQPAKLEDSAVYLCASSLEVGRGRKDTQYFGPGTRLTVL.

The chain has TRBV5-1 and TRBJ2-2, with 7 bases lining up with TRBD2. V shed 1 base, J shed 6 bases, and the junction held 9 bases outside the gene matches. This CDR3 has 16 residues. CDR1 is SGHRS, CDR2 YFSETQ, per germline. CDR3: CASSLYRQGGAGELFF. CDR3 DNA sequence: TGCGCCAGCAGCTTGTATAGGCAGGGAGGGGCCGGGGAGCTGTTTTTT.

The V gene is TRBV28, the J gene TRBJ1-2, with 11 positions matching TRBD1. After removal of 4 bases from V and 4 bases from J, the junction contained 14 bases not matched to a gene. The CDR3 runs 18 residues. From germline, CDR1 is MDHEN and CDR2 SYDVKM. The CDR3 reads CASSSGSPTGTGGYGYTF. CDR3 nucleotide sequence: TGTGCCAGCAGTTCCGGATCGCCAACCGGGACAGGGGGCTATGGCTACACCTTC.

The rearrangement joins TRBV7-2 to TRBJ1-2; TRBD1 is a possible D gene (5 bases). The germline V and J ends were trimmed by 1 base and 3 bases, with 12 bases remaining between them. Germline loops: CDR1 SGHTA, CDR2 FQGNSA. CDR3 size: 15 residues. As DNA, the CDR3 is TGTGCCAGCAGCTTAGACAGGAGAGCGTACTATGGCTACACCTTC. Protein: CASSLDRRAYYGYTF.

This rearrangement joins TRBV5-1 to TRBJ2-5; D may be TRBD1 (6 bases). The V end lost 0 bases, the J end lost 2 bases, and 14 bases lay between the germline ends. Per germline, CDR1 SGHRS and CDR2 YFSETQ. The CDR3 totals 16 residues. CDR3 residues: CASSLEQGARQETQYF. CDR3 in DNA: TGCGCCAGCAGCTTGGAACAGGGAGCAAGACAAGAGACCCAGTACTTC.

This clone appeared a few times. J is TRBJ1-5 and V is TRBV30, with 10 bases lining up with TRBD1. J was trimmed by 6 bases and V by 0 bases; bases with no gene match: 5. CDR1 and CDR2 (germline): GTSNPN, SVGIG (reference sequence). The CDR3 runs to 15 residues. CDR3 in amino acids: CAWSVGTGVRQPQHF. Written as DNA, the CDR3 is TGTGCCTGGAGTGTCGGGACAGGGGTCCGTCAGCCCCAGCATTTT.

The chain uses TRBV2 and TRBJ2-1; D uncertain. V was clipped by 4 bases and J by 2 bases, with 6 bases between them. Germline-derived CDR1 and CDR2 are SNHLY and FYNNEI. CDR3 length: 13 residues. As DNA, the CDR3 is TGTGCCAGCAGTGTCCTAGCCTACAATGAGCAGTTCTTC. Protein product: CASSVLAYNEQFF.

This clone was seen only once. CDR3 sequence reads: CASSQLTSGRCPYEQYF. CDR3 in DNA: TGCGCCAGCAGTCAATTGACTAGCGGGAGGTGCCCCTACGAGCAGTACTTC. This sequence joins TRBV23-1 and TRBJ2-7; 13 bases agree with TRBD2. TRBV23-1 is recorded as an ORF, its role being uncertain. The trim removed 1 base at V and 2 bases at J, leaving 5 bases unmatched. The length of the CDR3 is 17 residues.

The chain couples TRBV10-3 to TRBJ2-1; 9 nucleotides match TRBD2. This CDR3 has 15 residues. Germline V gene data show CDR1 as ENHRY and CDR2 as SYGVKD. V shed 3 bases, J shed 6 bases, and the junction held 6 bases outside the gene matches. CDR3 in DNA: TGTGCCATCAGTGATGCGGGAGGGCCGGGCAATGAGCAGTTCTTC. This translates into CAISDAGGPGNEQFF.

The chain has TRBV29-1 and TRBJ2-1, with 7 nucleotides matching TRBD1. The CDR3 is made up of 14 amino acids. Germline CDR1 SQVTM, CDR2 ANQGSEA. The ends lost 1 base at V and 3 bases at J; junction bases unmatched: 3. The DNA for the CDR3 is TGCAGCGTTGAAGTGACAGGGAACTACAATGAGCAGTTCTTC. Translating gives CSVEVTGNYNEQFF.

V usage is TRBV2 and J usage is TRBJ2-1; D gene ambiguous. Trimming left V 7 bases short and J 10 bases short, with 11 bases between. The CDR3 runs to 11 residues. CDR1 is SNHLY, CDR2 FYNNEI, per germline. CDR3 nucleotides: TGTGCCAGCACTGACTCACGGGAGCAGTTCTTC. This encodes CASTDSREQFF.

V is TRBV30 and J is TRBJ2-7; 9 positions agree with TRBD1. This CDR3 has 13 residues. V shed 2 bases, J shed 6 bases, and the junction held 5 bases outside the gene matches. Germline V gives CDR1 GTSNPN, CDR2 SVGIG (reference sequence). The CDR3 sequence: CAWSRDRVAEQYF. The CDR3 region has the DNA TGTGCCTGGAGTCGGGACAGGGTGGCCGAGCAGTACTTC.

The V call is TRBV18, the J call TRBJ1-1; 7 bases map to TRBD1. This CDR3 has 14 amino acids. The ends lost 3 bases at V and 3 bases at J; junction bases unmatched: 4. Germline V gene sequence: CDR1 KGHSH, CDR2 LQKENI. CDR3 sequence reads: CASSPPGQYTEAFF. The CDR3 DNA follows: TGTGCCAGCTCACCCCCGGGACAGTACACTGAAGCTTTCTTT.

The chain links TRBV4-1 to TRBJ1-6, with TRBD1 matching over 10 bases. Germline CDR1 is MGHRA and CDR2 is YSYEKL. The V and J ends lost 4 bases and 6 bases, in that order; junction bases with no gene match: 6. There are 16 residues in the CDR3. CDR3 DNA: TGCGCCAGCAGCCTCCTTCGGGACAGGGGTAATTCACCCCTCCACTTT. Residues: CASSLLRDRGNSPLHF.

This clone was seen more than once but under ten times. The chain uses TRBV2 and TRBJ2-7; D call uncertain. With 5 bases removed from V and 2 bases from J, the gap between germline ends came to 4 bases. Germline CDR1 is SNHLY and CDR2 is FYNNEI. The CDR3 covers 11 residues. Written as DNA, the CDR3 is TGTGCCAGCAGTCCCGCCTACGAGCAGTACTTC. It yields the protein CASSPAYEQYF.

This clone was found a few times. In nucleotides, the CDR3 is TGTGCCAGCAGCCAGGGGATTGTCTACGAGCAGTACTTC. Protein: CASSQGIVYEQYF. The chain uses TRBV6-5 and TRBJ2-7, with D possibly being TRBD1 (6 bases). The CDR3 runs to 13 residues. V dropped 6 bases and J dropped 3 bases, with 12 bases sitting between them. Germline V CDR1 and CDR2: MNHEY, SVGAGI.

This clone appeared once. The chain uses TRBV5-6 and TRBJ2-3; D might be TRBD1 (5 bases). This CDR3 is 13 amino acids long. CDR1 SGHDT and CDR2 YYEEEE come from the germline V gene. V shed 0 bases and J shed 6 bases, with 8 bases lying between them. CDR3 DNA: TGTGCCAGCAGCTTGGTGAACAGGGATACGCAGTATTTT. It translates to CASSLVNRDTQYF.

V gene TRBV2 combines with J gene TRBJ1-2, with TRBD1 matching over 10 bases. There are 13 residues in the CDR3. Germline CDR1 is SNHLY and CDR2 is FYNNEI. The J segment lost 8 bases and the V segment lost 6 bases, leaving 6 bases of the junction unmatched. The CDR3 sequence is CASSPGQGYGYTF. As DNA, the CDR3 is TGTGCCAGCAGCCCGGGACAGGGGTACGGCTACACCTTC.

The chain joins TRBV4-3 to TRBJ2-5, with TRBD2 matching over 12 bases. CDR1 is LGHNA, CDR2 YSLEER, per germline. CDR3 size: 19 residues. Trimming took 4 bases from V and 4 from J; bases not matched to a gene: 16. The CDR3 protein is CASSPYYGTSGSGRETQYF. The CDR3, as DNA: TGCGCCAGCAGCCCATATTACGGGACTAGCGGGTCAGGGAGAGAGACCCAGTACTTC.

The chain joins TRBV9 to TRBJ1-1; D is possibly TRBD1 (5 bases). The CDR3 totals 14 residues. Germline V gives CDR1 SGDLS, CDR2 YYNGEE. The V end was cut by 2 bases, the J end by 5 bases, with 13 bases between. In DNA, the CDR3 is TGTGCCAGCAGCGTTGAGGCTAGGGGAACTGAAGCTTTCTTT. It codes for CASSVEARGTEAFF.

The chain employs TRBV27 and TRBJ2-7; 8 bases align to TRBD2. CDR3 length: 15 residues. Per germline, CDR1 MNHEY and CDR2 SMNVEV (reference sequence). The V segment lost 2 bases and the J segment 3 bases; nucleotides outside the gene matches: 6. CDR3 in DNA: TGTGCCAGCAGTTTAATGAGCGGGAGCCTCTACGAGCAGTACTTC. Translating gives CASSLMSGSLYEQYF.

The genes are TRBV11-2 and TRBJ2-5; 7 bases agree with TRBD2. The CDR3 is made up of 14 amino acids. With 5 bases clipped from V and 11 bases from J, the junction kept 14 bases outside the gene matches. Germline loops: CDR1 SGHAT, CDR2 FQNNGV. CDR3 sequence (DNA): TGTGCCAGCAGCCAGGCGGGAGTGGGTAGGGAGCAGTACTTC. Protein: CASSQAGVGREQYF.

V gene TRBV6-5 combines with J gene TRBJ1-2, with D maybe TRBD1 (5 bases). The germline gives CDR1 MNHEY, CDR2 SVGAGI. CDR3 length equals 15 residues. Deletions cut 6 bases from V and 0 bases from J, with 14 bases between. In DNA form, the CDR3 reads TGTGCCAGCAGGGGGATCAGACAGTCTAACTATGGCTACACCTTC. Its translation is CASRGIRQSNYGYTF.

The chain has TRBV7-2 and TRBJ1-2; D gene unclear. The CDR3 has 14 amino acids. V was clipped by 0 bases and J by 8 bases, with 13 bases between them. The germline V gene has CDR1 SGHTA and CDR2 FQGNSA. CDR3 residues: CASSLAVHPGGYTF. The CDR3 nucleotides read TGTGCCAGCAGCTTAGCAGTTCACCCGGGGGGCTACACCTTC.

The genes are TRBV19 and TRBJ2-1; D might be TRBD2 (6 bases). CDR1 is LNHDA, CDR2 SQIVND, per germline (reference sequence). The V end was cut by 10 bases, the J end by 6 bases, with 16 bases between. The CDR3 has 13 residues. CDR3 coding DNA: TGTGCCACCGGCGGGACGAGAGGCAATGAGCAGTTCTTC. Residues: CATGGTRGNEQFF.

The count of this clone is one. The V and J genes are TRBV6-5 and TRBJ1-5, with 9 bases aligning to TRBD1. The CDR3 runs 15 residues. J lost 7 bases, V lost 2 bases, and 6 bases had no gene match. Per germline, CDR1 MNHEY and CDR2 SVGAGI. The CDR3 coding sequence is TGTGCCAGCAGTTACCGGACAGGGGTGGGGCAGCCCCAGCATTTT. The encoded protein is CASSYRTGVGQPQHF.

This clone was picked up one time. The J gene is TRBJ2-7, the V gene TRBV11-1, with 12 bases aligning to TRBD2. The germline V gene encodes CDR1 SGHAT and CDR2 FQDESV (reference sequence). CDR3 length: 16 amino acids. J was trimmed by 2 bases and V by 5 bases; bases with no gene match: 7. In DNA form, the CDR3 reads TGTGCCAGCAGCGCCCTGACTAGCGGGGGTACCTACGAGCAGTACTTC. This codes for CASSALTSGGTYEQYF.

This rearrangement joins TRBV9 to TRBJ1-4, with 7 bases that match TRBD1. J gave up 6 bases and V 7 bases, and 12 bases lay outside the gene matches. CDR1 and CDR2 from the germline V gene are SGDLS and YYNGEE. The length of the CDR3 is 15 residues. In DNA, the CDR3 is TGTGCCAGCGGATTGTCCCGGGACAGAGATGAAAAACTGTTTTTT. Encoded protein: CASGLSRDRDEKLFF.

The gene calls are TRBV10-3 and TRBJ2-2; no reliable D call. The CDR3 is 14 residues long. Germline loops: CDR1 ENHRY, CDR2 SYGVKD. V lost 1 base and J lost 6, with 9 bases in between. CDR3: CAISELVRSGELFF. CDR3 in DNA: TGTGCCATCAGTGAGTTGGTCAGATCCGGGGAGCTGTTTTTT.

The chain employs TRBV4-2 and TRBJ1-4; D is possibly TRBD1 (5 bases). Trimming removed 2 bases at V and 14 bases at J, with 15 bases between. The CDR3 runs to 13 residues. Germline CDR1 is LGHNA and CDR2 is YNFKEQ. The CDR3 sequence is CASSQHRDGSLFF. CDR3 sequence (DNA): TGTGCCAGCAGCCAACACCGGGACGGGAGCCTGTTTTTT.

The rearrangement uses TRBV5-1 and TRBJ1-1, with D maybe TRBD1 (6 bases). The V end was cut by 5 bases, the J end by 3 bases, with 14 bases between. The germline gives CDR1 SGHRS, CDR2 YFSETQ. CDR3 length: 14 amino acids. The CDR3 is CASSYTGRDTEAFF. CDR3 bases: TGCGCCAGCAGTTATACAGGGAGGGACACTGAAGCTTTCTTT.